The 9 T cell receptor beta chains in this list originate from one sample, sequenced in a study of blood T cell repertoires in COVID-19. Sequencing used immunoSEQ multiplex PCR; TCRdb keeps in-frame clones, though not all of them. Of 80,000 to 100,000 clones listed, approximately 90% are singletons. The specimen sequenced was peripheral blood. The source is a human donor with active COVID-19. The donor label of this sample is uncertain.

This chain uses TRBV6-1 with TRBJ1-2, with D possibly TRBD1 on 5 matching bases. Germline V gene lookup returns CDR1 MNHNS and CDR2 SASEGT. The CDR3 has 14 amino acids. The ends were cut back, 3 bases at V and 7 bases at J, with 15 bases in the middle. For the CDR3, the DNA is TGTGCCAGCAGTGACGGGACGGGGGTTTTTGGCTACACCTTC. Translation: CASSDGTGVFGYTF.

The chain recombines TRBV18 with TRBJ1-1; TRBD1 matches at 7 bases. Unmatched junction bases numbered 2, after V lost 0 bases and J lost 1 base. Germline V gene data show CDR1 as KGHSH and CDR2 as LQKENI. The CDR3 covers 15 residues. In DNA form, the CDR3 reads TGTGCCAGCTCACCACCGACAGGGCAGAACACTGAAGCTTTCTTT. This codes for CASSPPTGQNTEAFF.

The V gene is TRBV28, the J gene TRBJ1-5; maybe TRBD1 (5 bases). Germline V gene lookup returns CDR1 MDHEN and CDR2 SYDVKM. The CDR3 spans 16 residues. Trimming pared 2 bases from V and 0 bases from J, leaving 11 bases between. The CDR3 loop reads CASSLRQGNSNQPQHF. CDR3 DNA sequence: TGTGCCAGCAGTTTACGGCAGGGCAATAGCAATCAGCCCCAGCATTTT. The full variable domain, with the rest looked up from reference TRBV28 and TRBJ1-5, is DVKVTQSSRYLVKRTGEKVFLECVQDMDHENMFWYRQDPGLGLRLIYFSYDVKMKEKGDIPEGYSVSREKKERFSLILESASTNQTSMYLCASSLRQGNSNQPQHFGDGTRLSIL.

V and J are TRBV24-1 and TRBJ2-1, with 8 bases fitting TRBD1. This CDR3 contains 13 residues. The ends lost 9 bases at V and 7 bases at J; junction bases unmatched: 7. CDR1 and CDR2 from the germline V gene are KGHDR and SFDVKD. The CDR3 coding sequence is TGTGCCACCGGAGAGACAGGGGTTAATGAGCAGTTCTTC. The encoded protein is CATGETGVNEQFF.

The CDR3 spells CASSFRRQQPQHF. The CDR3 region has the DNA TGTGCCAGCAGTTTCCGGAGACAGCAGCCCCAGCATTTT. This chain uses TRBV27 with TRBJ1-5, with D tentatively TRBD1 (5 bases). Deletions cut 3 bases from V and 7 bases from J, with 10 bases between. This CDR3 spans 13 amino acids. CDR1 and CDR2 (germline): MNHEY, SMNVEV (reference sequence).

This clone was detected a few times. This rearrangement joins TRBV6-5 to TRBJ2-7; D not certain. The germline V gene encodes CDR1 MNHEY and CDR2 SVGAGI. CDR3 size: 15 residues. Trimming shortened V by 0 bases and J by 5 bases, and 14 bases separated the two germline ends. CDR3 in DNA: TGTGCCAGCAGTTACTCGATTCTGAACAGCAACGAGCAGTACTTC. Translation gives CASSYSILNSNEQYF.

This clone was recorded only once. The V gene is TRBV6-5, the J gene TRBJ1-4; TRBD1 might be the D (5 bases). Trimming cost V 2 bases and J 0 bases, with 10 bases left between them. The germline CDR1 and CDR2 sequences are MNHEY and SVGAGI. This CDR3 region has 16 residues. The CDR3 DNA reads as TGTGCCAGCAGTTACATGACGGGGGCAACTAATGAAAAACTGTTTTTT. It translates to CASSYMTGATNEKLFF.

The chain has TRBV5-1 and TRBJ1-6; TRBD1 is a possible D gene (5 bases). The V end was cut by 4 bases, the J end by 1 base, with 18 bases between. This CDR3 is 18 amino acids long. The germline CDR1 and CDR2 sequences are SGHRS and YFSETQ. The CDR3 DNA reads TGCGCCAGCAGCAAACGGGACGGCGGGACTTCCTATAATTCACCCCTCCACTTT. This gives the protein CASSKRDGGTSYNSPLHF. Variable domain in full (rest from reference TRBV5-1 and TRBJ1-6): KAGVTQTPRYLIKTRGQQVTLSCSPISGHRSVSWYQQTPGQGLQFLFEYFSETQRNKGNFPGRFSGRQFSNSRSEMNVSTLELGDSALYLCASSKRDGGTSYNSPLHFGNGTRLTVT.

CDR3 nucleotide sequence: TGCGCCAGCAGCCAAGCCCATGGCGGGACTTTGGGCACAGATACGCAGTATTTT. Translating gives CASSQAHGGTLGTDTQYF. The V and J genes are TRBV4-3 and TRBJ2-3; D may be TRBD2 (6 bases). The V end lost 1 base, the J end lost 1 base, and 18 bases lay between the germline ends. CDR1 is LGHNA and CDR2 is YSLEER in the germline V gene. This CDR3 region has 18 residues.